The 6 T cell receptor beta chains given below trace back to one sample, sequenced in a study of T cells in Graves' hyperthyroidism and ophthalmopathy. Researchers took RNA transcripts and amplified the TCR beta CDR3 regions from them. The HTBI primer set served for first-round RT-PCR of the TCR CDR3. A single record per CDR3 protein comes from TCRdb applying MiXCR to the multiplex PCR reads. The sample holds fewer than 400,000 distinct CDR3 sequences, more than 20% seen once. The sequenced material came from blood. These receptors were collected from a man in his forties or fifties with Graves' hyperthyroidism.

For the CDR3, the DNA is TGTGCCAGCAGTTTTCGCGAAGGGAGAGGCTACGAGCAGTACTTC. It is translated as CASSFREGRGYEQYF. V usage is TRBV12-3 or TRBV12-4 and J usage is TRBJ2-7; weak D call: TRBD2 (5 bases). This CDR3 has 15 residues. The V gene lost 3 bases and the J gene lost 3 bases, with 15 bases spanning the gap.

The V gene is TRBV5-1, the J gene TRBJ2-1; 7 bases align to TRBD2. The CDR3 consists of 14 residues. V trimming: 3 bases; J trimming: 9 bases; junction bases outside the gene matches: 9. Germline CDR1 reads SGHRS; CDR2 reads YFSETQ. The CDR3 coding sequence is TGCGCCAGCAGCTCGAGAAGCGGGAACGGTGAGCAGTTCTTC. Translation gives CASSSRSGNGEQFF.

This clonotype came up a few times. This chain connects TRBV12-3 or TRBV12-4 to TRBJ2-7; 7 bases agree with TRBD1. This CDR3 is built from 13 residues. V dropped 6 bases and J dropped 2; count of bases not matched to a gene: 4. The CDR3 reads CASRSGTAYEQYF. CDR3 nucleotides: TGTGCCAGCAGATCCGGGACAGCCTACGAGCAGTACTTC.

There are many counts of this clonotype. The V call is TRBV2, the J call TRBJ2-7; D unresolved. V shed 8 bases and J shed 2 bases, with 7 bases lying between them. CDR3 length: 11 amino acids. Germline values: CDR1 SNHLY, CDR2 FYNNEI. The CDR3 sequence: CASQWAYEQYF. The CDR3 DNA is TGTGCCAGCCAGTGGGCCTACGAGCAGTACTTC.

The chain is built from TRBV6-1 and TRBJ2-7; D unresolved. The germline V and J ends were trimmed by 1 base and 2 bases, with 9 bases remaining between them. CDR1 MNHNS and CDR2 SASEGT come from the germline V gene. The CDR3 runs 14 residues. This CDR3 reads CASSEEVWAYEQYF. CDR3 nucleotide sequence: TGTGCCAGCAGTGAAGAAGTCTGGGCCTACGAGCAGTACTTC.

This clonotype came up once. The chain links TRBV5-1 to TRBJ2-1; 11 bases match TRBD1. The trim removed 4 bases at V and 9 bases at J, leaving 6 bases unmatched. CDR1 SGHRS and CDR2 YFSETQ come from the germline V gene. This CDR3 has 14 amino acids. As DNA, the CDR3 is TGCGCCAGCAGCCGGGACAGGGGGTTAGGTGAGCAGTTCTTC. Residues: CASSRDRGLGEQFF. Variable domain in full (rest from reference TRBV5-1 and TRBJ2-1): KAGVTQTPRYLIKTRGQQVTLSCSPISGHRSVSWYQQTPGQGLQFLFEYFSETQRNKGNFPGRFSGRQFSNSRSEMNVSTLELGDSALYLCASSRDRGLGEQFFGPGTRLTVL.